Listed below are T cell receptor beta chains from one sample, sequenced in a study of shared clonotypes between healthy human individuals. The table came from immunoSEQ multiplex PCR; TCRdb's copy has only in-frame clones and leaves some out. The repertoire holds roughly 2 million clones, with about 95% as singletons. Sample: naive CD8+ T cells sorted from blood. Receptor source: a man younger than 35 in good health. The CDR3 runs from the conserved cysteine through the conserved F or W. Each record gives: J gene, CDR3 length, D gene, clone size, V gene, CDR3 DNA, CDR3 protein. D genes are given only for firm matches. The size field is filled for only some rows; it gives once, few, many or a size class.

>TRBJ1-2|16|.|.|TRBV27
TGTGCCAGCAGTCCCCTCGCCTTAGGGGGGGTCTATGGCTACACCTTC
CASSPLALGGVYGYTF
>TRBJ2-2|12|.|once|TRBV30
TGTGCCTGGTTTCCAGACACCGGGGAGCTGTTTTTT
CAWFPDTGELFF
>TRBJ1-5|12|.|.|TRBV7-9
TGTGCCAGCAGCTTTTCGGGACAGCCCCAGCATTTT
CASSFSGQPQHF
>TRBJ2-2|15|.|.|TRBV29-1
TGCAGCGTTGAAGAGGCAGGGAAGAACACCGGGGAGCTGTTTTTT
CSVEEAGKNTGELFF
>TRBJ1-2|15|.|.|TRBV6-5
TGTGCCAGCAGTTACTCAGGGGGGGCGAACTATGGCTACACCTTC
CASSYSGGANYGYTF
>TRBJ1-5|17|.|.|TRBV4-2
TGTGCCAGCAGCCAAGGCAGAGGGACGTACAGCAATCAGCCCCAGCATTTT
CASSQGRGTYSNQPQHF
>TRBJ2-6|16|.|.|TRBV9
TGTGCCAGCAGCCCAAGGGCCGGGCCTGGGGCCAACGTCCTGACTTTC
CASSPRAGPGANVLTF
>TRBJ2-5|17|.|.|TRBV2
TGTGCCAGCAGTGAATGGGTTCGGGCAGGGAAGCAAGAGACCCAGTACTTC
CASSEWVRAGKQETQYF
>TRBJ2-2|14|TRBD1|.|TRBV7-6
TGTGCCAGCAGCCCCGGGACAGGAGCCGGGGAGCTGTTTTTT
CASSPGTGAGELFF
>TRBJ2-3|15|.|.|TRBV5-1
TGCGCCAGCAGCTTGCGGGGAGGAGGCACAGATACGCAGTATTTT
CASSLRGGGTDTQYF
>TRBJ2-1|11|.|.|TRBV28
TGTGCCAGCAGTTTCTCGCATGAGCAGTTCTTC
CASSFSHEQFF
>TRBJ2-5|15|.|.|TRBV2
TGTGCCAGCGTGACCGGGAAGCTCAACCAAGAGACCCAGTACTTC
CASVTGKLNQETQYF
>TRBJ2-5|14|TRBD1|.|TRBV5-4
TGTGCCAGCAGCGGGGGACAGGGTATCGAGACCCAGTACTTC
CASSGGQGIETQYF
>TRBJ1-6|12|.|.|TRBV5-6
TGTGCCAGCAGCTTTCTGGGGGGACCCCTCCACTTT
CASSFLGGPLHF
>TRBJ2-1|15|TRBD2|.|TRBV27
TGTGCCAGCAGTTCGTCTATCGGGAGGCACAATGAGCAGTTCTTC
CASSSSIGRHNEQFF
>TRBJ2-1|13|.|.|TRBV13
TGTGCCAGCAGCTTCGTAACCGTCGATGAGCAGTTCTTC
CASSFVTVDEQFF
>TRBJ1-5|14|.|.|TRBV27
TGTGCCAGCAGTCCCCAGGGCAGCAATCAGCCCCAGCATTTT
CASSPQGSNQPQHF
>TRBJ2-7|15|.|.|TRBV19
TGTGCCAGTAGTATGACGACCTCAAATCCAGGCGAGCAGTACTTC
CASSMTTSNPGEQYF
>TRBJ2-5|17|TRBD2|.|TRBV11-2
TGTGCCAGCAGCTTACGGGAGGCGACAGCTTGGGGGGAGACCCAGTACTTC
CASSLREATAWGETQYF
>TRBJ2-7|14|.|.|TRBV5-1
TGCGCCAGCAGCTTGGGGGACGGATCCTACGAGCAGTACTTC
CASSLGDGSYEQYF
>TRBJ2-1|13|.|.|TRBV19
TGTGCCAGTAGTATCGTGGCCGAGAATGAGCAGTTCTTC
CASSIVAENEQFF
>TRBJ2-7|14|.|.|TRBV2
TGTGCCAGCACAATTGATCAGGGAGCGTACGAGCAGTACTTC
CASTIDQGAYEQYF
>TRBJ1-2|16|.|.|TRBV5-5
TGTGCCAGCAGCACCGCTAGGGCAGGGTTCCCCTATGGCTACACCTTC
CASSTARAGFPYGYTF
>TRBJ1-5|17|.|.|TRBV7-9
TGTGCCAGCAGCTTAGATACGGGGGGCGAAGGCAATCAGCCCCAGCATTTT
CASSLDTGGEGNQPQHF
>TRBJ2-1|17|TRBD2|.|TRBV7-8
TGTGCCAGCAGCTTAGAAGCCGTCACTAGCGGGAGCAATGAGCAGTTCTTC
CASSLEAVTSGSNEQFF
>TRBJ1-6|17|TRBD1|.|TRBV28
TGTGCCAGCAGTGAAGGACAGGGACTCTCCTATAATTCACCCCTCCACTTT
CASSEGQGLSYNSPLHF
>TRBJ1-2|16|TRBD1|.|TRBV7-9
TGTGCCAGCAGTCCCACCACGGGACAGACCCTCTATGGCTACACCTTC
CASSPTTGQTLYGYTF
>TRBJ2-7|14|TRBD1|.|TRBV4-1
TGCGCCAGCAGTTACAGGGGTCCTTCGCCCGAGCAGTACTTC
CASSYRGPSPEQYF
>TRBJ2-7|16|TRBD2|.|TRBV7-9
TGTGCCAGCAGCTTCCCTCTGGGGACTAGCTCCTACGAGCAGTACTTC
CASSFPLGTSSYEQYF
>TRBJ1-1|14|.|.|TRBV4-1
TGCGCCAGCAGCTGGGGGCCCGAGGCGGCTGAAGCTTTCTTT
CASSWGPEAAEAFF
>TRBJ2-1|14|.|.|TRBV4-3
TGCGCCAGCAGCCAAGGCAGCTCCTACAATGAGCAGTTCTTC
CASSQGSSYNEQFF
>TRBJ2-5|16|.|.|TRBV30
TGTGCCTGGAGTGGAGAAGGTAGCGGAGGGGAAGAGACCCAGTACTTC
CAWSGEGSGGEETQYF
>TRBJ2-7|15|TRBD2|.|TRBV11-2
TGTGCCAGCAGCTTAGGAGCGGGAACCTCCTACGAGCAGTACTTC
CASSLGAGTSYEQYF
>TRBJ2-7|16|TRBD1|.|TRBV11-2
TGTGCCAGCAGCCACCCCTCTGGGACAGGTACCTACGAGCAGTACTTC
CASSHPSGTGTYEQYF
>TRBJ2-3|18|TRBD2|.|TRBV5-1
TGCGCCAGCCGCACGGGGTTCGGCGGGGGTATAACCCCAGATACGCAGTATTTT
CASRTGFGGGITPDTQYF
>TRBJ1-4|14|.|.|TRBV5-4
TGTGCCAGCAGCTTGGACCGGGAATCGGAAAAACTGTTTTTT
CASSLDRESEKLFF
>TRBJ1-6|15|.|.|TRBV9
TGTGCCAGCAGCGTCGGAGGGTCGAACAATTCACCCCTCCACTTT
CASSVGGSNNSPLHF
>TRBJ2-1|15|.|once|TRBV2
TGTGCCAGCAAAGCAGGGGCTCTTCTTTACAATGAGCAGTTCTTC
CASKAGALLYNEQFF
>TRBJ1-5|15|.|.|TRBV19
TGTGCCAGTAGTATAGGGCAGGTTTTATCCCAGCCCCAGCATTTT
CASSIGQVLSQPQHF
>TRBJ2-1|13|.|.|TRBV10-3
TGTGCCATCAGTGAGGACAGGTTCCATGAGCAGTTCTTC
CAISEDRFHEQFF
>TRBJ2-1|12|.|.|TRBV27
TGTGCCAGCAGTCCAACTAGCACGGAGCAGTTCTTC
CASSPTSTEQFF
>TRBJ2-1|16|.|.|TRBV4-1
TGCGCCAGCAGCCAAGAGGCGGTAGCGGCCTACAATGAGCAGTTCTTC
CASSQEAVAAYNEQFF